This TCR beta chain was recovered during a study of OX40 agonist ivuxolimab in advanced cancers. Study context: Patients' therapy was ivuxolimab, an antibody that acts as an agonist of OX40 (CD134).

The CDR3 has 16 residues. The germline gives CDR1 MDHEN, CDR2 SYDVKM. V was clipped by 6 bases and J by 8 bases; unmatched bases: 15. Clones were sequenced by immunoSEQ multiplex PCR, and TCRdb holds only the in-frame ones, with some missing. The data hold roughly 76,000 clones, with around 90% observed a single time. This sequence originates from an adult with an advanced solid tumor such as melanoma, head and neck, liver or kidney cancer. This rearrangement joins TRBV28 to TRBJ1-3; TRBD1 aligns across 8 bases. The starting material was CD4+ or CD8+ T cells sorted from blood, obtained in a trial of the OX40 agonist ivuxolimab. The CDR3 DNA is TGTGCCAGCAGCTTAAGGGGGACAGGTTTGGTCGACACCATATATTTT. Amino acids: CASSLRGTGLVDTIYF.